These 24 T cell receptor beta chains share one sample of origin, sequenced in a study of T cells in localized non-small cell lung cancer. This table comes from immunoSEQ multiplex PCR, and its TCRdb copy is limited to in-frame clones, with some not included. The repertoire consists of tens of thousands of clones, with 70% to 90% occurring once and the leading ten covering 9% to 12%. The sample consisted of peripheral blood, taken before any cancer treatment. These receptors were collected from a woman aged 40 to 75 with stage I lung adenocarcinoma.

The chain combines TRBV28 with TRBJ1-2; a weak D match, TRBD1 (6 bases). This CDR3 is 15 amino acids long. V gave up 6 bases and J gave up 0 bases, with 14 bases separating them. CDR1 MDHEN and CDR2 SYDVKM come from the germline V gene. In nucleotides, the CDR3 is TGTGCCAGCAGGAGACTACAGGGTGCTAACTATGGCTACACCTTC. This codes for CASRRLQGANYGYTF.

V is TRBV4-3 and J is TRBJ2-1, with D uncertain. V was cut by 0 bases and J by 0 bases, with 9 bases left in between. Germline V lookup: CDR1 LGHNA, CDR2 YSLEER. The CDR3 runs to 16 residues. The CDR3 nucleotides are TGCGCCAGCAGCCAAGAGGCCAGAAACTCCTACAATGAGCAGTTCTTC. This sequence encodes CASSQEARNSYNEQFF.

The V gene is TRBV28, the J gene TRBJ1-5, with D perhaps TRBD1 (5 bases). Germline CDR1 reads MDHEN; CDR2 reads SYDVKM. The V end lost 3 bases, the J end lost 11 bases, and 20 bases lay between the germline ends. The CDR3 contains 15 residues. CDR3 in DNA: TGTGCCAGCAGTTTGGGGACGGGCTTTTATATAGCCCAGCATTTT. Encoded protein: CASSLGTGFYIAQHF.

This chain connects TRBV30 to TRBJ1-4, with a weak D call TRBD1 (5 bases). Trimming removed 1 base at V and 8 bases at J, with 11 bases between. CDR1 is GTSNPN, CDR2 SVGIG, per germline (reference sequence). This CDR3 is 13 amino acids long. The CDR3, as DNA: TGTGCCTGGAGTGGAACGGAGGGGGAAAAACTGTTTTTT. Protein product: CAWSGTEGEKLFF.

The chain carries TRBV6-6 and TRBJ1-1; possibly TRBD1 for D (5 bases). Germline V gene sequence: CDR1 MNHNY, CDR2 SVGAGI (reference sequence). This CDR3 spans 13 amino acids. Trimming left V 7 bases short and J 3 bases short, with 12 bases between. In nucleotides, the CDR3 is TGTGCCAGCAATTGGGGGGTCGACACTGAAGCTTTCTTT. It specifies CASNWGVDTEAFF.

The chain joins TRBV6-6 to TRBJ1-5; D remains ambiguous. Looked up from germline, CDR1 is MNHNY and CDR2 is SVGAGI (reference sequence). CDR3 size: 15 residues. With 6 bases removed from V and 4 bases from J, the gap between germline ends came to 16 bases. The CDR3 protein is CASSPNGPGNQPQHF. In DNA, the CDR3 is TGTGCCAGCAGCCCAAACGGCCCTGGGAATCAGCCCCAGCATTTT.

This chain connects TRBV7-8 to TRBJ2-1; D is unclear. This CDR3 contains 11 residues. The germline CDR1 and CDR2 sequences are SGHVS and FQNEAQ. V lost 4 bases and J 9 bases, leaving 7 bases between the germline ends. Here the CDR3 reads CASSSHSEQFF. The CDR3 DNA reads TGTGCCAGCAGCTCCCACAGTGAGCAGTTCTTC.

The genes are TRBV7-9 and TRBJ1-1; D is perhaps TRBD1 (5 bases). This CDR3 region has 15 residues. Germline V gene lookup returns CDR1 SEHNR and CDR2 FQNEAQ (reference sequence). The V and J ends lost 5 bases and 1 base respectively, with 14 bases between them. The CDR3 nucleotides read TGTGCCAGCAGCCACAGAGGGACGGGGAACACTGAAGCTTTCTTT. Translation gives CASSHRGTGNTEAFF.

This clone was counted a single time. The V gene is TRBV6-5, the J gene TRBJ2-3; D not certain. The CDR3 contains 11 residues. Trimming removed 4 bases at V and 3 bases at J, with 2 bases between. Germline V lookup: CDR1 MNHEY, CDR2 SVGAGI. Here the CDR3 DNA reads TGTGCCAGCAGTTCTACAGATACGCAGTATTTT. Translation gives CASSSTDTQYF.

In this sample, this clone turned up once. The chain combines TRBV7-2 with TRBJ1-1, with 10 bases matching TRBD1. CDR1 and CDR2 from the germline V gene are SGHTA and FQGNSA. J gave up 4 bases and V 3 bases, and 8 bases lay outside the gene matches. CDR3 length: 16 amino acids. The CDR3 region is CASSFDRGRRGTEAFF. CDR3 DNA: TGTGCCAGCAGCTTCGACAGGGGGCGACGAGGCACTGAAGCTTTCTTT.

This chain links TRBV28 with TRBJ1-5; D not certain. This CDR3 comprises 11 residues. Trimming removed 8 bases from V and 9 bases from J, with 11 bases in between. The germline V gene encodes CDR1 MDHEN and CDR2 SYDVKM. The CDR3 protein is CASYEGGPQHF. The CDR3 bases are TGTGCCAGCTATGAGGGTGGGCCCCAGCATTTT.

The chain employs TRBV5-1 and TRBJ2-7, with a possible D match to TRBD2 (7 bases). Germline CDR1 and CDR2: SGHRS and YFSETQ. Deletions cut 1 base from V and 2 bases from J, with 16 bases between. CDR3 length: 16 residues. The CDR3: CASSLFAGGGTYEQYF. The CDR3 DNA reads TGCGCCAGCAGCTTGTTTGCTGGCGGGGGCACCTACGAGCAGTACTTC.

V is TRBV6-5 and J is TRBJ1-6; weak D call: TRBD1 (6 bases). Deletions cut 2 bases from V and 9 bases from J, with 14 bases between. The CDR3 length is 15 residues. The germline gives CDR1 MNHEY, CDR2 SVGAGI. The CDR3 here is CASSYEGSRGSPLHF. CDR3 coding DNA: TGTGCCAGCAGTTACGAGGGCAGCAGGGGTTCACCCCTCCACTTT.

The chain combines TRBV28 with TRBJ2-1, with TRBD1 matching 8 bases. Germline CDR1 and CDR2: MDHEN and SYDVKM. J gave up 7 bases and V 4 bases, and 6 bases lay outside the gene matches. The CDR3 consists of 14 residues. As DNA, the CDR3 is TGTGCCAGCAGTTCAAGGGACAGGAAGAATGAGCAGTTCTTC. Amino acids: CASSSRDRKNEQFF.

V is TRBV10-1 and J is TRBJ2-1; TRBD2 matches 10 bases. Germline V CDR1 and CDR2: WNHNN, SYGVQD (reference sequence). V lost 0 bases and J lost 7; bases outside the gene matches: 6. This CDR3 spans 16 amino acids. This CDR3 reads CASSESLAGVRNEQFF. CDR3 nucleotide sequence: TGCGCCAGCAGTGAGTCTCTAGCGGGAGTTCGGAATGAGCAGTTCTTC.

The chain employs TRBV5-8 and TRBJ2-1; tentatively, D is TRBD1 (5 bases). Trimming shortened V by 0 bases and J by 6 bases, and 10 bases separated the two germline ends. The CDR3 totals 14 residues. Germline CDR1 is SGHTS and CDR2 is YDEGEE. CDR3 bases: TGTGCCAGCAGCTTGGCTCAGGGTCTCAATGAGCAGTTCTTC. Residues: CASSLAQGLNEQFF.

V and J are TRBV5-1 and TRBJ2-3; 10 bases match TRBD2. This CDR3 spans 16 amino acids. The germline CDR1 and CDR2 sequences are SGHRS and YFSETQ. J was trimmed by 5 bases and V by 1 base; bases with no gene match: 7. For the CDR3, the DNA is TGCGCCAGCAGCTTGCCAGCGGGGGGGGCCAAAGATACGCAGTATTTT. It specifies CASSLPAGGAKDTQYF.

This chain's CDR3 is CASSSTGMVGYTF. DNA of the CDR3: TGTGCCAGCAGCTCGACAGGGATGGTGGGCTACACCTTC. V usage is TRBV7-2 and J usage is TRBJ1-2, with 7 bases aligning to TRBD1. V lost 4 bases and J lost 8; bases outside the gene matches: 7. The germline CDR1 and CDR2 sequences are SGHTA and FQGNSA. The CDR3 runs 13 residues.

This chain connects TRBV9 to TRBJ2-1; 14 positions agree with TRBD2. This CDR3 comprises 16 residues. Germline assignment: CDR1 SGDLS and CDR2 YYNGEE. The junction had 3 bases not matched to a gene; V was cut back by 0 bases and J by 7 bases. CDR3 DNA: TGTGCCAGCAGCGTAGTGGGGACTAGCGGGAGAAATGAGCAGTTCTTC. This encodes CASSVVGTSGRNEQFF.

The gene calls are TRBV5-6 and TRBJ2-1, with 8 bases aligning to TRBD1. The germline V gene encodes CDR1 SGHDT and CDR2 YYEEEE. The CDR3 is made up of 15 amino acids. Trimming took 2 bases from V and 9 from J; bases not matched to a gene: 10. CDR3 in amino acids: CASSLQGELWSEQFF. CDR3 nucleotides: TGTGCCAGCAGCTTACAGGGGGAATTGTGGAGTGAGCAGTTCTTC.

The chain employs TRBV28 and TRBJ1-1, with TRBD1 as a possible D gene (5 bases). V dropped 5 bases and J dropped 1 base, with 11 bases sitting between them. Germline V gene data show CDR1 as MDHEN and CDR2 as SYDVKM. The CDR3 spans 14 residues. CDR3 bases: TGTGCCAGCAGTCATTCAGGGCCGAACACTGAAGCTTTCTTT. Translated, it gives CASSHSGPNTEAFF.

This clone was observed once. The chain links TRBV6-1 to TRBJ1-4; possible D gene TRBD1, 6 bases. This CDR3 region has 15 residues. V was clipped by 3 bases and J by 3 bases, with 11 bases between them. CDR1 and CDR2 (germline): MNHNS, SASEGT. The CDR3 loop is CASSDTGRANEKLFF. The CDR3 DNA is TGTGCCAGCAGTGATACAGGGAGGGCTAATGAAAAACTGTTTTTT.

This chain uses TRBV18 with TRBJ2-7; a weak D match, TRBD1 (6 bases). Germline CDR1 KGHSH, CDR2 LQKENI. This CDR3 is built from 12 residues. V lost 0 bases and J 7 bases, leaving 7 bases between the germline ends. The CDR3 DNA is TGTGCCAGCTCACCACCGCAGGGGGAGCAGTACTTC. Translation: CASSPPQGEQYF.

This chain's CDR3 is CASSTGTSGTPGTYNEQFF. The CDR3 bases are TGTGCCAGCAGCACCGGGACTAGCGGGACCCCAGGCACCTACAATGAGCAGTTCTTC. The chain employs TRBV7-3 and TRBJ2-1; 13 nucleotides align to TRBD2. The CDR3 runs 19 residues. The J segment lost 2 bases and the V segment lost 5 bases, leaving 12 bases of the junction unmatched. CDR1 SGHTA and CDR2 FQGTGA come from the germline V gene.